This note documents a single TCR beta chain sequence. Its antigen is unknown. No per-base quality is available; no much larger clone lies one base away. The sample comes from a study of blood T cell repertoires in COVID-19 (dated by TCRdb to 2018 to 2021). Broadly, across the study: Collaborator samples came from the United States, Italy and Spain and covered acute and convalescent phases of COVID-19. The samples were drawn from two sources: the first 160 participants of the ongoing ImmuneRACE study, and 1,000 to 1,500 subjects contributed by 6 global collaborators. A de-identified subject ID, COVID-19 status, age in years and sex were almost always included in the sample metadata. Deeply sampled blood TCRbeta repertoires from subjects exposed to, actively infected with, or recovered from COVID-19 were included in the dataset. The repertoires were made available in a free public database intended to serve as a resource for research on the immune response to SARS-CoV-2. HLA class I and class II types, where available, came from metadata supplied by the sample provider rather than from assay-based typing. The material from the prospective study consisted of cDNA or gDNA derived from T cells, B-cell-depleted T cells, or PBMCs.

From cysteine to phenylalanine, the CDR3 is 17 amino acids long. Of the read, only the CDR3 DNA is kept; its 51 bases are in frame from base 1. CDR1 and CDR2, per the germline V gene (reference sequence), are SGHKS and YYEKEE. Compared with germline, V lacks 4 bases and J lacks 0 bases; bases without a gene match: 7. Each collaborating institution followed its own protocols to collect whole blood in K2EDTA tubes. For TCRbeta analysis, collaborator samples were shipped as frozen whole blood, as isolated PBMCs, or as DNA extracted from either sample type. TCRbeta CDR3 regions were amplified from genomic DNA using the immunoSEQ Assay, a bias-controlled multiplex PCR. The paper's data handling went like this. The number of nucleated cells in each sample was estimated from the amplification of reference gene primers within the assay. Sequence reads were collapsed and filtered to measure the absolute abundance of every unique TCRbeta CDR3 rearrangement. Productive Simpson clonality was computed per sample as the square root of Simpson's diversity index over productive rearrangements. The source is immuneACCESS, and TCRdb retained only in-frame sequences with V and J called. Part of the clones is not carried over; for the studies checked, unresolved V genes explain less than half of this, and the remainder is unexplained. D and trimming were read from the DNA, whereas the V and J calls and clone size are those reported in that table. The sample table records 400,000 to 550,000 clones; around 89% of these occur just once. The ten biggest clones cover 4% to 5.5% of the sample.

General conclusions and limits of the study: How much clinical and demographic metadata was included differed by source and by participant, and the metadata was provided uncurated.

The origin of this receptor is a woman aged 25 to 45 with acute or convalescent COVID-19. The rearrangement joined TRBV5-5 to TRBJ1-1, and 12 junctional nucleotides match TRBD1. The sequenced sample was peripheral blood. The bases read TGTGCCAGCAGCAGGGGACAGGGGGCGACCATGAACACTGAAGCTTTCTTT. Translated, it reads CASSRGQGATMNTEAFF.